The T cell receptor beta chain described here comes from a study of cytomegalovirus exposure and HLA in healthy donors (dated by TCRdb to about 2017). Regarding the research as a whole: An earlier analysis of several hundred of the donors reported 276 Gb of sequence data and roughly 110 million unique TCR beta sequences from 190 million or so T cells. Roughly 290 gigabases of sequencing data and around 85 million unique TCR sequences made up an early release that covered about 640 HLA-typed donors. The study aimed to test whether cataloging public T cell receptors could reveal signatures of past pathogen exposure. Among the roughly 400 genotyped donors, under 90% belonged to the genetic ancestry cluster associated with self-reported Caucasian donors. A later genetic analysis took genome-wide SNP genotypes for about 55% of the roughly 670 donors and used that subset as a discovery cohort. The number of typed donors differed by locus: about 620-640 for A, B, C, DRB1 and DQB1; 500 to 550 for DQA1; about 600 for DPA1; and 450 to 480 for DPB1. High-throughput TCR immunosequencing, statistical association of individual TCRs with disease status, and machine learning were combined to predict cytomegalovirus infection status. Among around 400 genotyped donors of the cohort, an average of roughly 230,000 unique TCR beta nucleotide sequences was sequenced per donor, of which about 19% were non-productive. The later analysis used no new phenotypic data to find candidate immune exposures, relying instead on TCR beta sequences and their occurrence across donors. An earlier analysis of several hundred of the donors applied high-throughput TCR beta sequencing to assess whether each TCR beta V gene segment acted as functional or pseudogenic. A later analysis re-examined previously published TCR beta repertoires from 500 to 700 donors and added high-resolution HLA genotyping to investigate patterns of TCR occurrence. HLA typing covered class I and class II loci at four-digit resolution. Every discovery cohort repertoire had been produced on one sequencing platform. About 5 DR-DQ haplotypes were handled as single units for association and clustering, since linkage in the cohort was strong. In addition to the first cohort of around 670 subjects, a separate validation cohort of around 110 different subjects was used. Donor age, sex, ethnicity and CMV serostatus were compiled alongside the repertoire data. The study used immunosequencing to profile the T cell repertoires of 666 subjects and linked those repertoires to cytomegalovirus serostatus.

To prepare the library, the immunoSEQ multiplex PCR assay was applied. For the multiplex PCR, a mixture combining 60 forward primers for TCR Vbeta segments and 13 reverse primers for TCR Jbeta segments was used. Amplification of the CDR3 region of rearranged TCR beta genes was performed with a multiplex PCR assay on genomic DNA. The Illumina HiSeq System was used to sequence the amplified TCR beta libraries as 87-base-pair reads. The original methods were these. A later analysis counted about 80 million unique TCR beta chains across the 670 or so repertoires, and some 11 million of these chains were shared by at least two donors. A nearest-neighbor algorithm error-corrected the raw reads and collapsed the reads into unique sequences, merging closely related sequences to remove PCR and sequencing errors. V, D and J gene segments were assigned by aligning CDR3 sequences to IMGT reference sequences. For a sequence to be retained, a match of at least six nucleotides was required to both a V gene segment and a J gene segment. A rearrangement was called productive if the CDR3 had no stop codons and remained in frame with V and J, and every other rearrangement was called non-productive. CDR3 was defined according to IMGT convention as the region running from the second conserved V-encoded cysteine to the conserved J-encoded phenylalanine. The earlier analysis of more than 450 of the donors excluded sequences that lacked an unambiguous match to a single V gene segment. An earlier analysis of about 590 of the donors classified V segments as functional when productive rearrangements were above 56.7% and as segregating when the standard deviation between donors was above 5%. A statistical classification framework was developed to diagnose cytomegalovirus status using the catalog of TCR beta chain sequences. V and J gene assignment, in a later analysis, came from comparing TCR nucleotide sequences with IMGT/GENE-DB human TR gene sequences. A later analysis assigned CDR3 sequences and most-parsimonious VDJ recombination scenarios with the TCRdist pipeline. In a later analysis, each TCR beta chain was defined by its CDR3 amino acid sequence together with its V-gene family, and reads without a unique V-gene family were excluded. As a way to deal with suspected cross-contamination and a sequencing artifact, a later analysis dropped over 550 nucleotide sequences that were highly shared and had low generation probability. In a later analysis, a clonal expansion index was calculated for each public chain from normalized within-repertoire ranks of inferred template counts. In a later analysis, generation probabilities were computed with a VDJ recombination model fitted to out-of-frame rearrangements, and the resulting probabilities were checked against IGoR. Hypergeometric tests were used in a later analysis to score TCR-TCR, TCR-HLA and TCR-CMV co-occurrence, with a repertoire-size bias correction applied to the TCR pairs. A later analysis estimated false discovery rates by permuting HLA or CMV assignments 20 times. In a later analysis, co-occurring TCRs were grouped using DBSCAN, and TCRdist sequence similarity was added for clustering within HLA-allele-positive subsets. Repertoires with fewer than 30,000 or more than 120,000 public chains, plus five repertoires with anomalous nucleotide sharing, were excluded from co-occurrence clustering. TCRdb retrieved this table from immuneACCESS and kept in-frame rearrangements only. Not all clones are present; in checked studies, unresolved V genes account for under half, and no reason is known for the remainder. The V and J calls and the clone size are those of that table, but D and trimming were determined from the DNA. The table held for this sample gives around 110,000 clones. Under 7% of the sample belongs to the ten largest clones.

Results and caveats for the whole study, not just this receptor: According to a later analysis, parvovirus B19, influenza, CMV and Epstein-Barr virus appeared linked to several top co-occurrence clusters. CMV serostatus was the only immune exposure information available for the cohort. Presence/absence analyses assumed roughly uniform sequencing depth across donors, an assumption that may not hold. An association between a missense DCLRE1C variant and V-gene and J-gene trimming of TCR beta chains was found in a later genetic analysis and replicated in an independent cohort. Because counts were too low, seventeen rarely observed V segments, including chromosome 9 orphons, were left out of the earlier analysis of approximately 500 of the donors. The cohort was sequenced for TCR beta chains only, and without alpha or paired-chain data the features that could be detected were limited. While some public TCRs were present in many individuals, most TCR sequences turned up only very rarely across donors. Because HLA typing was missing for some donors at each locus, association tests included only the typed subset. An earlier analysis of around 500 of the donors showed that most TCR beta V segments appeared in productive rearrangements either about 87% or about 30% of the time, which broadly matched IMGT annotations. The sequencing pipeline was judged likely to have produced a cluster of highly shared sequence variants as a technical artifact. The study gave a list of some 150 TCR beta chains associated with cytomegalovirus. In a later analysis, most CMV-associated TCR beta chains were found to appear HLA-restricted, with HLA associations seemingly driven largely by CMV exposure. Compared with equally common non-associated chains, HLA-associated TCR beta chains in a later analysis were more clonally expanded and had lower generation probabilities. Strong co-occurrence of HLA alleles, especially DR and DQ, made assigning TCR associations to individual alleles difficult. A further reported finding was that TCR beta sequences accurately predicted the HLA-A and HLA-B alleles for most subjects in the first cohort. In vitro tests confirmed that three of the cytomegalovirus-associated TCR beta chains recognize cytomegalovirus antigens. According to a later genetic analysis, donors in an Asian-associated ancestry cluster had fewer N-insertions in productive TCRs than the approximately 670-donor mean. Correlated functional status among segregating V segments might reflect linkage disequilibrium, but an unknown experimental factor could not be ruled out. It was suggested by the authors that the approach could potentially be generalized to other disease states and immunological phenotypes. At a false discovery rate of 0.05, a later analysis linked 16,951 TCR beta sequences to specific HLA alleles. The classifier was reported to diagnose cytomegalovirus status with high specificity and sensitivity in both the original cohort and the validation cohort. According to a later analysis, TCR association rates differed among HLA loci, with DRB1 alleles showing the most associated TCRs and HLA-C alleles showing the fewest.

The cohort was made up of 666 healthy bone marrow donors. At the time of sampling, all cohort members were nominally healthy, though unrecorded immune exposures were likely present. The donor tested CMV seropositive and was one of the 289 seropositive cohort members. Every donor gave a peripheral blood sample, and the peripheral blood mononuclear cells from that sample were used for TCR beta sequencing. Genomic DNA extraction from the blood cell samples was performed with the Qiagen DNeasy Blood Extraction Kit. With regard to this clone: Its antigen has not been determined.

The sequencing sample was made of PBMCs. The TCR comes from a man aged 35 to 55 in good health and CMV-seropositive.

The CDR3 region reads CASQLIPGTGSNEKLFF. The DNA is TGTGCCAGTCAGCTCATACCCGGCACAGGGAGTAATGAAAAACTGTTTTTT. The V gene is TRBV2 and the J gene is TRBJ1-4; the D segment could be TRBD1, given 6 matching bases. The germline V gene yields SNHLY for CDR1 and FYNNEI for CDR2. From its cysteine to its phenylalanine, the CDR3 spans 17 amino acids. Only the CDR3 part of the read is kept: 51 bases, read in frame from the first base. V sheds 9 bases and J sheds 4 bases, leaving 24 bases between their ends.